This is a list of T cell receptor beta chains from one sample in a study of metastatic and nonmetastatic thyroid tumors. MiXCR was used by TCRdb to re-call the PCR reads. The sample yields some 30,000 clones, roughly 21% seen once. The specimen sequenced was blood. Every receptor here comes from a female donor with papillary thyroid cancer or a benign thyroid nodule (not recorded which). Some clones in this sample may be carry-over from other donors' samples. Each CDR3 is given with its conserved first and last residue. Each record gives: CDR3 protein, CDR3 DNA, clone size, J gene, V gene, D gene. D genes are given only for firm matches. Expanded clones are given a class, and other clones once, few, many or no size at all.

CDR3 protein: CASSSTSPTEQYF; CDR3 DNA: TGTGCCAGCAGCTCGACTAGCCCTACTGAACAGTACTTC; clone size: .; J gene: TRBJ2-7; V gene: TRBV7-2; D gene: TRBD2
CDR3 protein: CASSQVLSVNYGYTF; CDR3 DNA: TGTGCCAGCAGCCAAGTCCTAAGCGTTAACTATGGCTACACCTTC; clone size: many; J gene: TRBJ1-2; V gene: TRBV3-1; D gene: .
CDR3 protein: CASSRGFSRGSNEQFF; CDR3 DNA: TGCGCCAGCAGCCGGGGCTTTTCTAGGGGTTCCAATGAGCAGTTCTTC; clone size: .; J gene: TRBJ2-1; V gene: TRBV4-1; D gene: .
CDR3 protein: CASPAEVIGALKNIQYF; CDR3 DNA: TGCGCCAGCCCAGCCGAGGTCATCGGGGCCCTCAAAAACATTCAGTACTTC; clone size: many; J gene: TRBJ2-4; V gene: TRBV10-1; D gene: .
CDR3 protein: CASSPQATGVGNTIYF; CDR3 DNA: TGTGCCAGCAGCCCCCAGGCAACAGGGGTAGGAAACACCATATATTTT; clone size: many; J gene: TRBJ1-3; V gene: TRBV2; D gene: TRBD1
CDR3 protein: CASSGLTDTQYF; CDR3 DNA: TGTGCCAGTAGCGGGTTAACAGATACGCAGTATTTT; clone size: .; J gene: TRBJ2-3; V gene: TRBV28; D gene: TRBD2
CDR3 protein: CASTKEPGQPGVEQYF; CDR3 DNA: TGTGCCAGCACAAAAGAGCCGGGACAGCCAGGCGTCGAGCAGTACTTC; clone size: few; J gene: TRBJ2-7; V gene: TRBV6-1; D gene: TRBD1
CDR3 protein: CASSLGLLAGVEFYNEQFF; CDR3 DNA: TGTGCCAGCAGCTTAGGTTTGCTAGCGGGAGTGGAGTTCTACAATGAGCAGTTCTTC; clone size: medium-sized; J gene: TRBJ2-1; V gene: TRBV11-3; D gene: TRBD2
CDR3 protein: CASSEAGQYNEQFF; CDR3 DNA: TGTGCCAGCAGTGAAGCGGGGCAGTACAATGAGCAGTTCTTC; clone size: few; J gene: TRBJ2-1; V gene: TRBV6-1; D gene: .
CDR3 protein: CASSSGGAYEQYF; CDR3 DNA: TGTGCCAGCAGTTCTGGGGGGGCCTACGAGCAGTACTTC; clone size: .; J gene: TRBJ2-7; V gene: TRBV7-8; D gene: TRBD2
CDR3 protein: CAWRALAGLTDTQYF; CDR3 DNA: TGTGCCTGGAGGGCACTAGCGGGATTGACAGATACGCAGTATTTT; clone size: many; J gene: TRBJ2-3; V gene: TRBV30; D gene: TRBD2
CDR3 protein: CSARDGGVGEQYF; CDR3 DNA: TGCAGTGCTAGAGATGGGGGAGTGGGCGAGCAGTACTTC; clone size: .; J gene: TRBJ2-7; V gene: TRBV20-1; D gene: .